This T cell receptor beta chain was recorded in a study of control samples from healthy donors and cancer patients. V lost 7 bases and J lost 0; bases outside the gene matches: 2. Per the germline V gene, CDR1 is SGHTA and CDR2 is FQGNSA. This CDR3 spans 14 amino acids. Repertoires were generated with immunoSEQ multiplex PCR, while TCRdb's copy carries only in-frame clones and drops some. The data contain some 120,000 clones, approximately 90% of them singletons. The sequenced material came from blood. The TCR was taken from a man in his late teens or twenties in good health. The chain employs TRBV7-2 and TRBJ2-1; TRBD2 agrees at 8 bases. DNA for the CDR3: TGTGCCAGCAACGGGGGGGCCTCCTACAATGAGCAGTTCTTC. Residues: CASNGGASYNEQFF.